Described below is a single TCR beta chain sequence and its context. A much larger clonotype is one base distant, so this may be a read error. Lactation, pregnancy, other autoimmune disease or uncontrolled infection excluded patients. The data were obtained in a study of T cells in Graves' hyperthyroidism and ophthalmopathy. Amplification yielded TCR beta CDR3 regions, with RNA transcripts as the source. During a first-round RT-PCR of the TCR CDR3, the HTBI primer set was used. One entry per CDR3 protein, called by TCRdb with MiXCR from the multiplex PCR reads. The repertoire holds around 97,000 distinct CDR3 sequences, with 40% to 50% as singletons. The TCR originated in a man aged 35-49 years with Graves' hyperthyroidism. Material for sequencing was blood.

For the CDR3, the DNA is TGTGCCAGCAGCTCGGGACCCCTTGGGAACATTCAGTACTTC. Translating gives CASSSGPLGNIQYF. The chain uses TRBV7-3 and TRBJ2-4; perhaps D is TRBD1 or TRBD2 (5 bases each). CDR1 SGHTA and CDR2 FQGTGA come from the germline V gene. The germline V and J ends were trimmed by 4 bases and 7 bases, with 14 bases remaining between them. This CDR3 comprises 14 residues.